Here is one T cell receptor beta chain with its context. This clonotype was seen a few times. Its cognate antigen has yet to be identified. Base qualities are missing; no much larger clone stands one base away. This sample stems from a study of T-cell memory formation after mild COVID-19 (dated by TCRdb to the early 2020s). Study-wide context: TCR sequence clusters from the two donors were largely donor specific. T-cell clones expanding and contracting after mild COVID-19 in a couple of donors were tracked by longitudinal TCRalpha and TCRbeta repertoire sequencing. The cohort was made up of two young adult volunteers, one female and one male, who were previously healthy. General study outcomes and caveats: The detection of some responding clones in pre-infection memory suggests that pre-existing cross-reactive memory T cells joined the SARS-CoV-2 response. Whether the second-wave clones peaking on day 37 were SARS-CoV-2 specific was not confirmed. Contracting CD4+ clones turned up mainly in the CM and EM memory subsets, whereas EMRA was where CD8+ clones were enriched. From day 15 to 85, contracting clones showed balanced CD4/CD8 phenotypes, whereas a second wave of clones that expanded from day 15 to 37 leaned towards CD4+. The study included only a couple of mild cases, and larger cohorts that include severe cases with pre-infection samples were judged to be necessary.

These reads were obtained on an Illumina NovaSeq 6000. cDNA libraries for TCRalpha and TCRbeta were prepared by 5'RACE using constant-segment primers, with sample barcodes and unique molecular identifiers added. RNA was extracted from every sample with Trizol reagent. Libraries were amplified in two PCR steps, with a second sample barcode and Illumina TruSeq adapters added in the second step. Libraries were sequenced on an Illumina NovaSeq with 2 x 150 bp paired-end reads. As for the authors' bioinformatics: Reads were demultiplexed and collapsed into UMI-guided consensus sequences with migec v1.2.7. Using mixcr v2.1.11, the UMI consensuses were aligned to TRA and TRB V and J templates and assembled into clonotypes. A clonotype was counted as expanded or contracted only if both edgeR and NoisET called the change significant, with noise models trained on biological replicates. edgeR calls used a false discovery rate-adjusted p below 0.01 and a log2 fold-change threshold of 1. As an exploratory analysis of dynamics, max-normalized trajectories of the 1000 most abundant clonotypes were examined by PCA with hierarchical clustering. Separately sequenced CD4+ and CD8+ repertoires were used to assign a CD4 or CD8 phenotype to each responding clone. TCRdb itself trimmed the public reads at Q25 with fastp, ran MiXCR and retained productive beta chains. Each entry merges the rows of one CDR3 protein and shows their most common DNA and genes. In this record, the V and J calls reflect TCRdb's handling and not the investigators' own analysis. In all, the sample holds 200,000 or so distinct CDR3 sequences, and 15% to 20% of those were seen once. The ten largest make up 2% to 2.5% of the sample.

Ficoll-Paque density gradient centrifugation was used to isolate PBMCs. Ends trimmed: V by 2 bases, J by 3 bases; bases unmatched to a gene: 7. Inclusive of the bounding cysteine and phenylalanine, the CDR3 is 15 residues long. The CDR3 DNA has 45 bases and is translated from base 1. For CDR1 and CDR2, the germline V gene lists SGHRS and YFSETQ. The sequence links TRBV5-1 to TRBJ2-7; a stretch of 8 junction bases matches TRBD2. Specimen: PBMCs or a T cell subset sorted from them (not recorded which). This receptor was identified in an adult woman who had mild COVID-19 (a few samples of this study predate the infection). The sample titles of this study are shuffled in the database, so cell type and time point are left out; the donor was told from shared clones. Here is the DNA: TGCGCCAGCAGCTTCGAGCGGGGGAAGGTCTACGAGCAGTACTTC. This translates into CASSFERGKVYEQYF.